This T cell receptor beta chain was recovered during a study of response to subunit inactivated influenza vaccine (dated by TCRdb to 2017 to 2018). General notes on the study: The study used deep quantitative T cell receptor repertoire profiling to track responses to a trivalent subunit inactivated influenza vaccine.

The CDR3 runs 12 residues from the cysteine to the phenylalanine. Kept here is only the CDR3 DNA, which spans 36 bases and is read in frame from base 1. V was cut back by 3 bases and J by 9 bases, leaving a gap of 9 bases between them. CDR1 and CDR2, looked up from the germline V gene (reference sequence), are SEHNR and FQNEAQ. The research as a whole found: The authors suggested that each seasonal influenza vaccination may recruit only a limited number of new T cells.

As to this clonotype: What antigen it recognizes has not been identified. No qualities accompany the bases; no much larger clone lies one base away.

Receptor amplification or capture employed RT-PCR. Sequencing instrument: Illumina HiSeq 2500. TCRdb reprocessing: public reads trimmed at Q25 with fastp, clones called with MiXCR, in-frame beta chains kept. Entries that share a CDR3 protein sequence are merged under the most common genes and DNA. This sample holds a few hundred thousand distinct CDR3 sequences; 9.5% to 15% were observed only once. Of the sample, 7.8% falls within the top ten clones. The receptor's source is a man aged 50 to 60 who received an inactivated influenza vaccine. Donor details come from another sample of the same person, matched by shared clones. Sequencing was performed on non-naive T cells sorted from PBMCs, taken around 15 days before vaccination. The cell subset or site label, as the study defines it: memory T cell fraction. The chain is assembled from TRBV7-9 and TRBJ2-1; the D element might be TRBD1 or TRBD2, as each aligns at 5 bases. The DNA sequence is TGTGCCAGCAGCTTGGAAGGGACTGAGCAGTTCTTC. Its coded protein is CASSLEGTEQFF. The full variable domain, completed from the reference TRBV7-9 and TRBJ2-1 proteins outside the CDR3, reads DTGVSQNPRHKITKRGQNVTFRCDPISEHNRLYWYRQTLGQGPEFLTYFQNEAQLEKSRLLSDRFSAERPKGSFSTLEIQRTEQGDSAMYLCASSLEGTEQFFGPGTRLTVL.